Sequencing of this TCR beta chain was carried out in a study of control samples from healthy donors and cancer patients. CDR3 length: 15 residues. V shed 0 bases and J shed 5 bases, with 13 bases lying between them. CDR1 and CDR2 from the germline V gene are SGHTA and FQGTGA. The protocol was immunoSEQ multiplex PCR, while the TCRdb copy is restricted to in-frame clones and leaves out a portion. The sample carries about 130,000 clones, 93% recorded once. This clone was seen a single time. The chain is built from TRBV7-3 and TRBJ1-2, with D perhaps matching TRBD1 (5 bases). The specimen sequenced was PBMCs. This sequence was found in a man in his fifties with head and neck cancer. CDR3 DNA: TGTGCCAGCAGCTTAACGAGTGACAGCGGATATGGCTACACCTTC. Protein sequence: CASSLTSDSGYGYTF.